The 11 T cell receptor beta chains below were found in one sample sequenced in a study of shared clonotypes between healthy human individuals (dated by TCRdb to 2019 to 2021). CD8 naive samples were obtained by positive selection for CCR7 among CD45RO-negative cells, yielding a CD45RA+CCR7+ population from which TemRA cells were excluded. Receptor libraries were prepared by the immunoSEQ multiplex PCR assay. TCRdb's version of the immuneACCESS table is confined to in-frame rearrangements and falls short of the full clone set. An unresolved V gene accounts for under half of the shortfall where checked; the remainder is of unknown origin. This sample is represented by more than 600,000 clones; around 92% of them were singletons. The ten top clones hold roughly 22% of the sample. Material: naive CD8+ T cells sorted from blood. Sample cell subset or site, as interpreted from the label and publication: CD45RA+CCR7+. The receptor source for this set is a man aged 25 to 45 in good health.

The genes are TRBV4-1 and TRBJ2-7; no definite D call. V lost 0 bases and J lost 5, with 14 bases in between. CDR3 size: 15 residues. Germline CDR1 and CDR2: MGHRA and YSYEKL. The CDR3 nucleotides read TGCGCCAGCAGCCAAGAGGCAAAGGGATTCAACGAGCAGTACTTC. As protein: CASSQEAKGFNEQYF.

The chain joins TRBV28 to TRBJ1-4, with 7 bases fitting TRBD1. Losses at the gene ends were 6 bases for V and 4 bases for J; bases not matched to a gene: 8. CDR1 MDHEN and CDR2 SYDVKM come from the germline V gene. The CDR3 is made up of 15 amino acids. The CDR3 is CASRAPGQNNEKLFF. The CDR3, as DNA: TGTGCCAGCAGGGCGCCGGGACAGAATAATGAAAAACTGTTTTTT. The variable domain in full, with the rest retrieved from reference TRBV28 and TRBJ1-4, is DVKVTQSSRYLVKRTGEKVFLECVQDMDHENMFWYRQDPGLGLRLIYFSYDVKMKEKGDIPEGYSVSREKKERFSLILESASTNQTSMYLCASRAPGQNNEKLFFGSGTQLSVL.

The J gene is TRBJ2-3, the V gene TRBV7-6, with 7 bases lining up with TRBD2. This CDR3 comprises 17 residues. Per germline, CDR1 SGHVS and CDR2 FNYEAQ. With V trimmed by 1 base and J by 1 base, 8 bases remained unmatched. The CDR3 is CASSLEGRLAGTDTQYF. CDR3 DNA: TGTGCCAGCAGCTTAGAAGGGCGTCTAGCGGGCACAGATACGCAGTATTTT.

This chain joins TRBV13 and TRBJ2-1, with D unclear. The CDR3 is made up of 14 amino acids. Germline V gene sequence: CDR1 PRHDT, CDR2 FYEKMQ (reference sequence). V shed 5 bases and J shed 9 bases, with 17 bases lying between them. Here the CDR3 reads CASSRHTVRPEQFF. The CDR3 DNA reads as TGTGCCAGCAGCCGTCATACGGTCAGGCCTGAGCAGTTCTTC.

This clone appeared a single time. The chain combines TRBV2 with TRBJ1-1; 8 bases are shared with TRBD1. Germline V lookup: CDR1 SNHLY, CDR2 FYNNEI. The CDR3 sequence is 14 residues long. After removal of 0 bases from V and 7 bases from J, the junction contained 4 bases not matched to a gene. The CDR3 DNA sequence: TGTGCCAGCAGTGAAGCCACAGGACAGGGTGAAGCTTTCTTT. It specifies CASSEATGQGEAFF.

V usage is TRBV19 and J usage is TRBJ2-3; weak D call: TRBD1 (6 bases). Germline values: CDR1 LNHDA, CDR2 SQIVND (reference sequence). This CDR3 is built from 13 residues. The germline V and J ends were trimmed by 4 bases and 1 base, with 6 bases remaining between them. The CDR3 protein is CASSTGGTDTQYF. CDR3 DNA: TGTGCCAGTAGTACAGGGGGCACAGATACGCAGTATTTT.

Details on this clone: This specimen includes other DNA sequences encoding the same CDR3. The chain recombines TRBV15 with TRBJ2-2, with no clear D. Trimming cost V 1 base and J 5 bases, with 2 bases left between them. The germline V gene has CDR1 LNHNV and CDR2 YYDKDF (reference sequence). This CDR3 is 12 amino acids long. CDR3 loop: CATSRGTGELFF. The CDR3 DNA follows: TGTGCCACCAGCAGAGGAACCGGGGAGCTGTTTTTT.

This clone was counted a few times. The chain has TRBV7-8 and TRBJ1-1; 8 bases map to TRBD1. The CDR3 contains 12 residues. CDR1 SGHVS and CDR2 FQNEAQ come from the germline V gene. Germline trimming cut 4 bases from V and 12 bases from J; bases unmatched to any gene: 7. Written as DNA, the CDR3 is TGTGCCAGCAGCTCAGGACAGGGCGAGCCTTTCTTT. This gives the protein CASSSGQGEPFF.

A note on this clone: A read error may produce the germline difference seen at one junction end. The chain couples TRBV2 to TRBJ2-1; D is uncertain. This CDR3 contains 13 residues. Germline CDR1 is SNHLY and CDR2 is FYNNEI. This chain's CDR3 is CASGDPPFNEQFF. The CDR3 DNA reads TGTGCCAGCGGTGACCCACCGTTCAATGAGCAGTTCTTC.

The chain links TRBV29-1 to TRBJ2-1; 10 bases are shared with TRBD1. The CDR3 has 14 residues. CDR1 is SQVTM, CDR2 ANQGSEA, per germline. The J segment lost 12 bases and the V segment lost 2 bases, leaving 10 bases of the junction unmatched. The CDR3 reads CSVEPPGQGPLQFF. CDR3 nucleotides: TGCAGCGTTGAACCCCCGGGACAGGGGCCATTGCAGTTCTTC.

This clone was recorded once. The chain employs TRBV7-9 and TRBJ1-2, with D tentatively TRBD1 (6 bases). The length of the CDR3 is 13 residues. Germline assignment: CDR1 SEHNR and CDR2 FQNEAQ (reference sequence). Trimming shortened V by 6 bases and J by 2 bases, and 10 bases separated the two germline ends. The CDR3 DNA reads TGTGCCAGCAGACCACAGGGAAACTATGGCTACACCTTC. This codes for CASRPQGNYGYTF.